This record concerns one T cell receptor (beta chain) sequence. Its target is not known. The data are from a study of T-cell memory formation after mild COVID-19. The study, taken as a whole, reports: CD4+ contracting clones were mainly CM and EM; CD8+ ones, EMRA.

TCRdb analysed the 5' RACE reads with MiXCR anew, one entry per CDR3 protein. The repertoire holds roughly 280,000 distinct CDR3 sequences, with around 15% as singletons. The CDR3 covers 15 residues. The V end lost 0 bases, the J end lost 6 bases, and 12 bases lay between the germline ends. The germline V gene encodes CDR1 MNHNS and CDR2 SASEGT. The receptor was derived from a man in his late teens or twenties who had mild COVID-19 (a few samples of this study predate the infection). Cell type and time point are not known. The V gene is TRBV6-1, the J gene TRBJ1-5, with a tentative D call TRBD1 (5 bases). Material for sequencing was PBMCs or a T cell subset sorted from them (not recorded which). CDR3 sequence reads: CASSEAEGRGQPQHF. The CDR3 coding sequence is TGTGCCAGCAGTGAAGCGGAGGGGAGGGGTCAGCCCCAGCATTTT.